These T cell receptor beta chains were read from a single sample in a study of shared clonotypes between healthy human individuals. The protocol was immunoSEQ multiplex PCR, while the TCRdb copy is restricted to in-frame clones and leaves out a portion. The repertoire holds around 350,000 clones, with 73% as singletons. Sequenced input: memory CD4+ T cells sorted from blood. These receptors came from a man aged 25-45 years in good health. The CDR3 runs from the conserved cysteine through the conserved F or W. The D gene is left open where the match is weak. Expanded clones are given a class, and other clones once, few, many or no size at all.

size	V	D	J	CDR3	DNA
few	TRBV9	NA	TRBJ1-3	CASSVATEGNTIYF	TGTGCCAGCAGCGTAGCGACAGAGGGAAACACCATATATTTT
once	TRBV10-3	TRBD2	TRBJ2-7	CAISRTSGPYEQYF	TGTGCCATCAGTAGGACTAGCGGGCCTTACGAGCAGTACTTC
NA	TRBV11-3	NA	TRBJ1-1	CASSVGDFGEAFF	TGTGCCAGCAGCGTTGGGGACTTCGGAGAAGCTTTCTTT
NA	TRBV28	NA	TRBJ2-1	CASQAREQFF	TGTGCCAGCCAAGCGCGAGAGCAGTTCTTC
NA	TRBV28	NA	TRBJ1-5	CASSLLFGTVNQPQHF	TGTGCCAGCAGTTTACTGTTCGGGACGGTGAATCAGCCCCAGCATTTT
NA	TRBV19	TRBD1	TRBJ2-7	CASSRRTGVPEQYF	TGTGCCAGTAGTCGACGGACAGGGGTTCCCGAGCAGTACTTC
many	TRBV2	TRBD2	TRBJ2-2	CASRPLGIGLAGGPGELFF	TGTGCCAGCAGACCCCTCGGAATAGGGCTAGCGGGAGGGCCCGGGGAGCTGTTTTTT
few	TRBV5-1	TRBD1	TRBJ2-2	CASSLQPGQGPNGELFF	TGCGCCAGCAGCCTCCAACCGGGACAGGGTCCTAACGGGGAGCTGTTTTTT
NA	TRBV7-7	TRBD1	TRBJ2-3	CASSQQGLSTDTQYF	TGTGCCAGCAGCCAACAGGGGCTGAGCACAGATACGCAGTATTTT
many	TRBV6-5	TRBD2	TRBJ2-7	CASSAGLAGYEQYF	TGTGCCAGCAGTGCGGGACTAGCGGGTTACGAGCAGTACTTC
NA	TRBV2	NA	TRBJ2-5	CASSFQETQYF	TGTGCCAGCAGTTTTCAAGAGACCCAGTACTTC
NA	TRBV18	NA	TRBJ1-2	CASSPFRQRMGYTF	TGTGCCAGCTCACCATTCAGACAGAGGATGGGCTACACCTTC
NA	TRBV29-1	NA	TRBJ1-1	CSVTGWDTEAFF	TGCAGCGTTACAGGTTGGGACACTGAAGCTTTCTTT
NA	TRBV5-5	TRBD2	TRBJ2-7	CASSRGGAGAFYEQYF	TGTGCCAGCAGCCGGGGCGGGGCGGGAGCGTTCTACGAGCAGTACTTC
NA	TRBV19	TRBD1	TRBJ2-2	CASKETGGSNTGELFF	TGTGCCAGTAAGGAGACAGGGGGATCGAACACCGGGGAGCTGTTTTTT
NA	TRBV19	TRBD2	TRBJ2-2	CASSTRLADTGELFF	TGTGCCAGTAGTACCAGACTAGCAGACACCGGGGAGCTGTTTTTT
NA	TRBV5-1	NA	TRBJ2-3	CASSLEEGTDTQYF	TGCGCCAGCAGCTTGGAGGAGGGGACAGATACGCAGTATTTT
NA	TRBV12-5	NA	TRBJ2-7	CASGLDSGLPFYEQYF	TGTGCTAGTGGTTTGGATTCGGGACTCCCATTCTACGAGCAGTACTTC
NA	TRBV9	TRBD2	TRBJ2-1	CASSVTGGSDEQFF	TGTGCCAGCAGCGTAACGGGAGGAAGCGATGAGCAGTTCTTC
NA	TRBV4-1	NA	TRBJ2-1	CASSQDILINEQFF	TGCGCCAGCAGCCAAGATATTCTTATTAATGAGCAGTTCTTC
NA	TRBV18	NA	TRBJ2-5	CASSPDEETQYF	TGTGCCAGCTCACCAGACGAAGAGACCCAGTACTTC
NA	TRBV19	NA	TRBJ2-3	CASSRPTDTQYF	TGTGCCAGTAGTAGACCCACAGATACGCAGTATTTT
NA	TRBV6-1	NA	TRBJ2-2	CASRAPGGRGELFF	TGTGCCAGCAGGGCCCCTGGAGGGCGGGGGGAGCTGTTTTTT
few	TRBV2	TRBD2	TRBJ2-1	CASSARSGRWNNEQFF	TGTGCCAGCAGCGCCCGCAGCGGGAGGTGGAACAATGAGCAGTTCTTC
NA	TRBV2	TRBD1	TRBJ1-4	CASSDRDREKLFF	TGTGCCAGCAGTGATAGGGACAGAGAAAAACTGTTTTTT
NA	TRBV11-2	NA	TRBJ2-1	CASSRLSLPNEQFF	TGTGCCAGCAGCCGTCTTAGTCTCCCCAATGAGCAGTTCTTC
NA	TRBV9	TRBD1	TRBJ2-3	CASSAMTGNTDTQYF	TGTGCCAGCAGCGCCATGACAGGGAACACAGATACGCAGTATTTT
NA	TRBV7-7	TRBD2	TRBJ2-2	CASKVGLGNTGELFF	TGTGCCAGCAAAGTAGGACTAGGAAACACCGGGGAGCTGTTTTTT
NA	TRBV19	NA	TRBJ2-1	CASSWGRPDNEQFF	TGTGCCAGTAGTTGGGGTCGGCCGGACAATGAGCAGTTCTTC
NA	TRBV2	TRBD1	TRBJ2-3	CASSERQGALDTQYF	TGTGCCAGCAGTGAACGACAGGGGGCTTTGGATACGCAGTATTTT
NA	TRBV29-1	TRBD1	TRBJ2-3	CSVAGQGTDTQYF	TGCAGCGTTGCGGGACAGGGAACAGATACGCAGTATTTT
NA	TRBV7-2	NA	TRBJ1-5	CASSRTSTGRYSNQPQHF	TGTGCCAGCAGCCGGACCTCGACAGGAAGGTATAGCAATCAGCCCCAGCATTTT
NA	TRBV28	NA	TRBJ2-1	CASSFPTSYNEQFF	TGTGCCAGCAGTTTCCCGACCTCCTACAATGAGCAGTTCTTC
NA	TRBV5-4	TRBD1	TRBJ1-1	CASSLTGGAENTEAFF	TGTGCCAGCAGCTTAACAGGGGGCGCTGAGAACACTGAAGCTTTCTTT
NA	TRBV10-3	TRBD1	TRBJ1-4	CAISPDRNEKLFF	TGTGCCATCAGTCCGGACAGGAATGAAAAACTGTTTTTT
NA	TRBV9	NA	TRBJ2-2	CASSVGLGTGGTGELFF	TGTGCCAGCAGCGTAGGGTTAGGTACAGGAGGCACCGGGGAGCTGTTTTTT